Listed here is a single TCR beta chain. This clonotype has a handful of counts. What this receptor recognizes is not known. No per-base quality is available; no much larger clone lies one base away. The sample comes from a study of T-cell reconstitution after alpha-beta-depleted transplantation in children (dated by TCRdb to 2015 to 2016). For context, the study as a whole: Using TCR repertoire profiling, the study quantitatively followed how T-cell immune reconstitution unfolded in children after TCRalphabeta/CD19-depleted allogeneic hematopoietic cell transplantation. The study at large found these results: Over the following months the frequencies of hyperexpanded clones went down, and after one year T-cell counts and TCRbeta diversity were mostly credited to newly produced T cells. Apparently early alphabetaT-cell count recovery about two months after transplant reportedly relied on only several hundred rapidly expanded clones derived from non-depleted graft cells. In some patients, the high TCRbeta diversity seen at day 60 was put down to recipient T cells and intrathymic progenitors that had survived conditioning.

What this sample's treatment or condition label stands for: allogeneic hematopoietic cell transplantation with graft depleted of TCRalphabeta T cells and CD19 B cells. The transplant recipients were children given TCRalphabeta/CD19-depleted allogeneic hematopoietic cell grafts. The germline V gene specifies SNHLY as CDR1 and FYNNEI as CDR2. Counted from cysteine to phenylalanine, this CDR3 has 15 amino acids. CDR3 DNA is the only sequence kept; it has 45 bases, read in frame from the first base. After removal of 6 bases from V and 9 bases from J, the junction retains 9 bases not matched to a gene. The library relied on PCR. The instrument was an Illumina HiSeq 2500. To normalize quantification of the TCRbeta repertoire, the TCR libraries were built with molecular barcoding that relied on unique molecular identifiers. TCRdb trimmed the raw reads at Q25, called clones with MiXCR and kept productive beta chains. Identical CDR3 proteins give one entry, which carries the most common genes and DNA. This sample has 250,000 to 300,000 distinct CDR3 sequences in its table, and 6% to 10% of those were observed once. Together, the top ten hold approximately 9.1% of the sample.

The sequence was obtained from a female patient between 2 and 10 years old who had a stem cell transplant for Fanconi anemia, so the T cells may come from the graft donor. This chain is built from TRBV2 and TRBJ1-6, with 9 central nucleotides matching TRBD1. Source: peripheral blood, taken 360 days after TCRalphabeta/CD19-depleted stem cell transplant. This receptor has the CDR3 CASRDRTGEGSPLHF. In nucleotide form, the sequence is TGTGCCAGCAGGGACCGGACAGGGGAGGGTTCACCCCTCCACTTT.